Listed here are 15 T cell receptor beta chains from one sample, sequenced in a study of shared clonotypes between healthy human individuals. Naive CD8 isolation took CD45RO-negative cells positively selected for CCR7 and excluded terminally differentiated effector memory CD45RA+ cells. Some clones are missing from TCRdb's copy, which holds only in-frame ones; the method was immunoSEQ multiplex PCR. The sample includes about 580,000 clones, roughly 98% of them seen just once. The sequencing input was naive CD8+ T cells sorted from blood. The receptors originated from a man aged 25 to 40 in good health.

The chain carries TRBV6-5 and TRBJ1-4; possible D gene TRBD1, 5 bases. Germline V gene sequence: CDR1 MNHEY, CDR2 SVGAGI. Trimming shortened V by 8 bases and J by 6 bases, and 13 bases separated the two germline ends. The CDR3 has 13 amino acids. CDR3 sequence: CASASGWDEKLFF. The CDR3 DNA sequence: TGTGCCAGCGCGTCAGGGTGGGATGAAAAACTGTTTTTT.

CDR3 sequence: CASSSEGQPQHF. CDR3 DNA sequence: TGTGCCAGCAGCTCCGAGGGTCAGCCCCAGCATTTT. This chain joins TRBV7-6 and TRBJ1-5; D gene ambiguous. There are 12 residues in the CDR3. Germline loops: CDR1 SGHVS, CDR2 FNYEAQ. Trimming left V 4 bases short and J 6 bases short, with 7 bases between.

The J gene is TRBJ2-1, the V gene TRBV7-9; 8 bases map to TRBD1. In germline, CDR1 is SEHNR, CDR2 FQNEAQ (reference sequence). J was trimmed by 0 bases and V by 5 bases; bases with no gene match: 15. CDR3 size: 19 residues. The CDR3 here is CASSPRTGSLVGSYNEQFF. The CDR3 nucleotides read TGTGCCAGCAGCCCCCGGACAGGGTCTTTGGTTGGCTCCTACAATGAGCAGTTCTTC.

This clone was recorded once. The gene calls are TRBV19 and TRBJ1-5; tentative D call: TRBD1 (5 bases). Per the germline V gene, CDR1 is LNHDA and CDR2 is SQIVND (reference sequence). The V end lost 5 bases, the J end lost 5 bases, and 13 bases lay between the germline ends. The CDR3 consists of 14 residues. CDR3 bases: TGTGCCAGTAGTGACCGGGACGGATATCAGCCCCAGCATTTT. Its translation is CASSDRDGYQPQHF.

V gene TRBV18 combines with J gene TRBJ2-7; TRBD1 agrees at 8 bases. Germline V CDR1 and CDR2: KGHSH, LQKENI. The CDR3 is 14 residues long. The V and J ends lost 3 bases and 2 bases, in that order; junction bases with no gene match: 3. The CDR3: CASSPDRVAYEQYF. The CDR3 DNA reads as TGTGCCAGCTCACCGGACAGGGTAGCCTACGAGCAGTACTTC.

The chain recombines TRBV28 with TRBJ2-7; 8 bases align to TRBD1. V gave up 7 bases and J gave up 5 bases; unmatched junction bases: 10. CDR1 and CDR2 (germline): MDHEN, SYDVKM. The CDR3 runs 14 residues. The chain's CDR3 is CASNLQGAWDEQYF. DNA of the CDR3: TGTGCCAGCAACCTCCAGGGGGCATGGGACGAGCAGTACTTC.

V and J are TRBV28 and TRBJ2-1, with D maybe TRBD1 (6 bases). Deletions cut 5 bases from V and 3 bases from J, with 17 bases between. The CDR3 is 16 residues long. The germline CDR1 and CDR2 sequences are MDHEN and SYDVKM. CDR3 in DNA: TGTGCCAGCAGTACACCCCCGGGACACCTCTACAATGAGCAGTTCTTC. This sequence encodes CASSTPPGHLYNEQFF.

The chain uses TRBV7-6 and TRBJ2-7; 10 bases match TRBD2. The CDR3 covers 15 residues. Germline lookup yields CDR1 SGHVS and CDR2 FNYEAQ. V was clipped by 4 bases and J by 4 bases; unmatched bases: 7. CDR3 sequence (DNA): TGTGCCAGCAGCTCCGGGGCAGCGGGGGGGTACGAGCAGTACTTC. It translates to CASSSGAAGGYEQYF.

This chain uses TRBV10-3 with TRBJ2-7; 10 bases map to TRBD2. This CDR3 has 13 amino acids. The junction had 5 bases not matched to a gene; V was cut back by 7 bases and J by 5 bases. From germline, CDR1 is ENHRY and CDR2 SYGVKD. CDR3 nucleotides: TGTGCCATCAAGTCTAGCGGGAGCCACGAGCAGTACTTC. Its translation: CAIKSSGSHEQYF.

Comment on this clone: Other DNA sequences in the same sample also yield this CDR3. The CDR3 region is CASSPSSYEQYF. The CDR3, as DNA: TGTGCCAGCTCACCATCCAGCTACGAGCAGTACTTC. The gene calls are TRBV18 and TRBJ2-7, with D unresolved. This CDR3 is built from 12 residues. From germline, CDR1 is KGHSH and CDR2 LQKENI. V was shortened by 2 bases and J by 3 bases, with 5 bases between the two germline ends.

V usage is TRBV4-1 and J usage is TRBJ2-2; D is undetermined. With 0 bases removed from V and 0 bases from J, the gap between germline ends came to 8 bases. This CDR3 comprises 16 residues. The germline gives CDR1 MGHRA, CDR2 YSYEKL. The CDR3 coding sequence is TGCGCCAGCAGCCAAGATGCAGGTCCGAACACCGGGGAGCTGTTTTTT. It codes for CASSQDAGPNTGELFF.

The CDR3 coding sequence is TGTGCCAGCAGTTACTCGGTGGGAAACACCATATATTTT. Amino acid sequence: CASSYSVGNTIYF. The V gene is TRBV6-5, the J gene TRBJ1-3; D call uncertain. In germline, CDR1 is MNHEY, CDR2 SVGAGI. This CDR3 has 13 amino acids. The V gene lost 0 bases and the J gene lost 4 bases, with 4 bases spanning the gap.

This chain uses TRBV30 with TRBJ2-5, with TRBD2 matching over 7 bases. Germline-derived CDR1 and CDR2 are GTSNPN and SVGIG (reference sequence). With V trimmed by 1 base and J by 2 bases, 10 bases remained unmatched. The CDR3 is made up of 16 amino acids. The CDR3 region is CAWSGGLAGLQETQYF. The CDR3 coding sequence is TGTGCCTGGAGTGGGGGGTTAGCGGGCCTACAAGAGACCCAGTACTTC. The full variable domain, completed using reference TRBV30 and TRBJ2-5, is SQTIHQWPATLVQPVGSPLSLECTVEGTSNPNLYWYRQAAGRGLQLLFYSVGIGQISSEVPQNLSASRPQDRQFILSSKKLLLSDSGFYLCAWSGGLAGLQETQYFGPGTRLLVL.

V usage is TRBV4-3 and J usage is TRBJ2-7, with D possibly matching TRBD1 (6 bases). This CDR3 has 15 amino acids. V lost 0 bases and J 4 bases, leaving 13 bases between the germline ends. Germline CDR1 reads LGHNA; CDR2 reads YSLEER. CDR3 sequence: CASSQDRTAGYEQYF. The CDR3 bases are TGCGCCAGCAGCCAAGATCGGACAGCTGGATACGAGCAGTACTTC.

The V and J genes are TRBV11-2 and TRBJ2-1; 12 bases fit TRBD2. Germline assignment: CDR1 SGHAT and CDR2 FQNNGV. V lost 3 bases to trimming and J lost 4 bases; unmatched junction nucleotides: 7. The CDR3 extends over 17 amino acids. This CDR3 reads CASSLSATSGGYNEQFF. The CDR3 coding sequence is TGTGCCAGCAGCTTGTCCGCGACTAGCGGGGGTTACAATGAGCAGTTCTTC.